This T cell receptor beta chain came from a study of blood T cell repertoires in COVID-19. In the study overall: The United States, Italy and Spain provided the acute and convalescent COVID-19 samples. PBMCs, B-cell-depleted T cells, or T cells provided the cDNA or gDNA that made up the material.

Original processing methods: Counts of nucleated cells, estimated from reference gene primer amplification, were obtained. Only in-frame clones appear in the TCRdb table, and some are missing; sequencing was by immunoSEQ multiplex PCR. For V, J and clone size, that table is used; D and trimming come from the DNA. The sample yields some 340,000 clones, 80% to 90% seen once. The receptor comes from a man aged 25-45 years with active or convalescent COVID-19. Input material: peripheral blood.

CDR3: CASSAGTGRNGNEKLFF. The CDR3 DNA reads TGTGCCAGCAGTGCCGGGACAGGCCGTAATGGGAATGAAAAACTGTTTTTT. The chain couples TRBV28 to TRBJ1-4; TRBD1 agrees at 8 bases. V gave up 5 bases and J gave up 5 bases; unmatched junction bases: 13. The CDR3 totals 17 residues. Germline V CDR1 and CDR2: MDHEN, SYDVKM.